Below, 28 T cell receptor beta chains from the same sample are listed, as sequenced in a study of sequential checkpoint blockade in melanoma. Profiled with immunoSEQ multiplex PCR; TCRdb holds only in-frame clones, not every one. The sample consists of 15,000 to 20,000 clones, around 63% of them appearing once. Treatment given: randomized to nivolumab then ipilimumab (arm A) or the reverse (arm B). The starting material was CD8+ T cells sorted from blood (inferred from file names), obtained from a patient given nivolumab and ipilimumab in sequence. These TCRs come from a human donor with melanoma.

This clone is classed as medium-sized. V gene TRBV27 combines with J gene TRBJ2-5; 9 nucleotides agree with TRBD2. With 6 bases clipped from V and 5 bases from J, the junction kept 4 bases outside the gene matches. Germline V gene data show CDR1 as MNHEY and CDR2 as SMNVEV (reference sequence). This CDR3 is 13 amino acids long. The CDR3 bases are TGTGCCAGCAGCTATAGCGGGGGTGAGACCCAGTACTTC. This encodes CASSYSGGETQYF.

The CDR3 loop is CASSSELWTGELFF. In nucleotides, the CDR3 is TGTGCCAGCAGTTCGGAGCTGTGGACCGGGGAGCTGTTTTTT. The chain recombines TRBV6-1 with TRBJ2-2, with no clear D. The V and J ends lost 5 bases and 5 bases respectively, with 12 bases between them. This CDR3 spans 14 amino acids. The germline V gene has CDR1 MNHNS and CDR2 SASEGT.

This clone was detected a few times. This chain uses TRBV7-9 with TRBJ2-7; D is possibly TRBD1 (6 bases). The CDR3 consists of 16 residues. V was shortened by 5 bases and J by 2 bases, with 19 bases between the two germline ends. In germline, CDR1 is SEHNR, CDR2 FQNEAQ (reference sequence). The CDR3 DNA reads TGTGCCAGCAGCCCCCCACTGAGGGGGATCGCCTACGAGCAGTACTTC. Translation gives CASSPPLRGIAYEQYF.

The V and J genes are TRBV4-1 and TRBJ2-7, with unresolved D. V lost 0 bases to trimming and J lost 6 bases, with 12 bases between them. The germline V gene encodes CDR1 MGHRA and CDR2 YSYEKL. The CDR3 is made up of 14 amino acids. The CDR3 nucleotides are TGCGCCAGCAGCCAAGAGAGCCCAGGAACCGAGCAGTACTTC. Its protein is CASSQESPGTEQYF.

This clone was counted a single time. This chain uses TRBV9 with TRBJ1-1; TRBD1 matches 9 bases. V gave up 3 bases and J gave up 3 bases; unmatched junction bases: 6. Per the germline V gene, CDR1 is SGDLS and CDR2 is YYNGEE. CDR3 length: 15 residues. As DNA, the CDR3 is TGTGCCAGCAGCGCCGAGACAGGGGGTTACACTGAAGCTTTCTTT. Its protein is CASSAETGGYTEAFF.

The DNA for the CDR3 is TGTGCCAGCAGCTTAAGGGCGGCCGGGGCCGGGGAGCTGTTTTTT. It codes for CASSLRAAGAGELFF. This chain uses TRBV7-2 with TRBJ2-2, with D perhaps matching TRBD2 (5 bases). Germline V gene lookup returns CDR1 SGHTA and CDR2 FQGNSA. This CDR3 is 15 amino acids long. Trimming took off 2 bases at V and 6 bases at J, with 13 bases between the two ends. Using reference TRBV7-2 and TRBJ2-2 for the parts outside the CDR3, the full variable domain is GAGVSQSPSNKVTEKGKDVELRCDPISGHTALYWYRQSLGQGLEFLIYFQGNSAPDKSGLPSDRFSAERTGGSVSTLTIQRTQQEDSAVYLCASSLRAAGAGELFFGEGSRLTVL.

The chain uses TRBV27 and TRBJ1-1; perhaps TRBD1 as D (5 bases). The CDR3 extends over 16 amino acids. V dropped 3 bases and J dropped 0 bases, with 14 bases sitting between them. Germline CDR1 reads MNHEY; CDR2 reads SMNVEV (reference sequence). As DNA, the CDR3 is TGTGCCAGCAGTTTGGGGGGGGGAGTCATGAACACTGAAGCTTTCTTT. This encodes CASSLGGGVMNTEAFF.

The chain joins TRBV7-9 to TRBJ1-1, with D possibly matching TRBD1 (6 bases). Germline assignment: CDR1 SEHNR and CDR2 FQNEAQ (reference sequence). The CDR3 length is 13 residues. V was cut by 2 bases and J by 4 bases, with 8 bases left in between. CDR3 residues: CASSLSGATEAFF. The CDR3 DNA is TGTGCCAGCAGCTTATCAGGGGCCACTGAAGCTTTCTTT.

The J gene is TRBJ2-2, the V gene TRBV21-1; the table's D call of TRBD1 was not tested on the DNA. TRBV21-1 constitutes a pseudogene. The CDR3 covers 17 residues. The CDR3 coding sequence is TGTGCCAGCAGCCTGGGACAGGGGGTCACCACCGGCGGGGAGCTGTTTTTT. It encodes CASSLGQGVTTGGELFF.

In its sample, this clone was seen once. V gene TRBV6-5 combines with J gene TRBJ1-6; D might be TRBD1 (5 bases). Per the germline V gene, CDR1 is MNHEY and CDR2 is SVGAGI. The ends were cut back, 6 bases at V and 7 bases at J, with 16 bases in the middle. This CDR3 region has 15 residues. For the CDR3, the DNA is TGTGCCAGCAGGCGAAAAGACAGAACCAATTCACCCCTCCACTTT. As protein: CASRRKDRTNSPLHF.

As concerns this clone: This sample also contains other DNA sequences that code for the same CDR3. The chain has TRBV19 and TRBJ1-1; a weak D match, TRBD1 (6 bases). Looked up from germline, CDR1 is LNHDA and CDR2 is SQIVND (reference sequence). Trimming pared 3 bases from V and 3 bases from J, leaving 8 bases between. The CDR3 has 13 amino acids. The CDR3: CASSIQGHTEAFF. The CDR3, as DNA: TGTGCCAGTAGTATTCAGGGGCACACTGAAGCTTTCTTT.

This clone has only a few counts. The rearrangement joins TRBV6-5 to TRBJ2-1; 11 bases agree with TRBD2. J lost 6 bases, V lost 6 bases, and 7 bases had no gene match. Per germline, CDR1 MNHEY and CDR2 SVGAGI. The CDR3 consists of 15 residues. CDR3 in amino acids: CASSVSSGGGNEQFF. For the CDR3, the DNA is TGTGCCAGCAGCGTCAGTAGCGGGGGGGGCAATGAGCAGTTCTTC.

The chain is built from TRBV15 and TRBJ1-3; D might be TRBD1 (5 bases). Deletions cut 3 bases from V and 4 bases from J, with 13 bases between. The germline V gene encodes CDR1 LNHNV and CDR2 YYDKDF (reference sequence). The CDR3 totals 15 residues. CDR3 DNA: TGTGCCACCAGCAGGGGGGGGAGGTCCGGAAACACCATATATTTT. It yields the protein CATSRGGRSGNTIYF.

The CDR3 nucleotides read TGTGCCATCAGCCCGGTAGGCGGAAATCAGCCCCAGCATTTT. It specifies CAISPVGGNQPQHF. The rearrangement uses TRBV10-3 and TRBJ1-5; D is unresolved. The CDR3 extends over 14 amino acids. Trimming cost V 6 bases and J 4 bases, with 13 bases left between them. Per germline, CDR1 ENHRY and CDR2 SYGVKD.

This clone has only a few counts. V gene TRBV6-8 combines with J gene TRBJ1-2; D gene ambiguous. The CDR3 loop spans 11 amino acids. Germline V CDR1 and CDR2: MNHGY, SAAAGT. The V gene lost 9 bases and the J gene lost 4 bases, with 9 bases spanning the gap. The CDR3 DNA is TGTGCCAGTGGAGGTGCCTATGGCTACACCTTC. This encodes CASGGAYGYTF.

The rearrangement uses TRBV10-3 and TRBJ2-4, with 7 nucleotides matching TRBD1. There are 16 residues in the CDR3. Germline V CDR1 and CDR2: ENHRY, SYGVKD. V shed 0 bases, J shed 2 bases, and the junction held 4 bases outside the gene matches. The CDR3: CAISESSGGSKNIQYF. CDR3 DNA sequence: TGTGCCATCAGTGAGTCCTCAGGGGGATCCAAAAACATTCAGTACTTC.

This clone was recorded only once. V is TRBV9 and J is TRBJ2-3, with 8 bases fitting TRBD2. Germline CDR1 SGDLS, CDR2 YYNGEE. The V and J ends lost 3 bases and 4 bases, in that order; junction bases with no gene match: 10. The CDR3 runs to 16 residues. In DNA form, the CDR3 reads TGTGCCAGCAGCGAAGGTAGCGGGACCCCAGCAGATACGCAGTATTTT. This sequence encodes CASSEGSGTPADTQYF.

This chain uses TRBV7-9 with TRBJ2-3; 11 bases map to TRBD1. This CDR3 is built from 19 residues. V trimming: 2 bases; J trimming: 3 bases; junction bases outside the gene matches: 13. Germline V gene lookup returns CDR1 SEHNR and CDR2 FQNEAQ (reference sequence). CDR3 protein: CASSLRIRDRGGATDTQYF. The CDR3 DNA reads TGTGCCAGCAGCTTAAGGATTAGGGACAGGGGGGGAGCGACAGATACGCAGTATTTT.

The chain couples TRBV5-1 to TRBJ2-5, with 7 nucleotides matching TRBD1. Germline V gene data show CDR1 as SGHRS and CDR2 as YFSETQ. Trimming took 7 bases from V and 3 from J; bases not matched to a gene: 12. This CDR3 region has 15 residues. The CDR3 DNA sequence: TGCGCCAGCGGTCTAACCGGGACAGTAAAAGAGACCCAGTACTTC. Its protein is CASGLTGTVKETQYF.

V usage is TRBV2 and J usage is TRBJ2-7; 8 nucleotides agree with TRBD1. The CDR3 is 13 residues long. Germline V gene lookup returns CDR1 SNHLY and CDR2 FYNNEI. Germline trimming cut 4 bases from V and 3 bases from J; bases unmatched to any gene: 2. In DNA form, the CDR3 reads TGTGCCAGCAGTGGGGACAGGCACTACGAGCAGTACTTC. Translating it yields CASSGDRHYEQYF.

This sequence joins TRBV18 and TRBJ2-3, with 8 bases matching TRBD1. The CDR3 runs to 14 residues. CDR1 and CDR2 (germline): KGHSH, LQKENI. V lost 3 bases to trimming and J lost 4 bases; unmatched junction nucleotides: 3. CDR3 loop: CASSPGQGADTQYF. CDR3 nucleotide sequence: TGTGCCAGCTCACCCGGACAGGGAGCAGATACGCAGTATTTT.

This sequence joins TRBV6-4 and TRBJ1-1; 8 bases line up with TRBD1. The V gene end was trimmed by 5 bases and the J gene end by 3 bases; junction bases not matched to a gene: 5. From germline, CDR1 is MRHNA and CDR2 SNTAGT. The CDR3 loop spans 14 amino acids. The CDR3 DNA reads TGTGCCAGCAGTCACTTGGACAGGGACACTGAAGCTTTCTTT. Its translation: CASSHLDRDTEAFF.

On this clone: The same CDR3 can be traced to other DNA sequences in this sample. The V call is TRBV5-6, the J call TRBJ1-5; D call uncertain. In germline, CDR1 is SGHDT, CDR2 YYEEEE. V lost 2 bases, J lost 6 bases, and 6 bases lay in between. The CDR3 has 12 residues. CDR3 in amino acids: CASSFDTQPQHF. Written as DNA, the CDR3 is TGTGCCAGCAGCTTCGACACTCAGCCCCAGCATTTT.

The chain combines TRBV7-9 with TRBJ1-4; possibly TRBD1 for D (5 bases). Germline assignment: CDR1 SEHNR and CDR2 FQNEAQ (reference sequence). The CDR3 spans 15 residues. The V end lost 1 base, the J end lost 2 bases, and 8 bases lay between the germline ends. CDR3 loop: CASSLDGGTNEKLFF. The CDR3 region has the DNA TGTGCCAGCAGCTTAGACGGGGGGACTAATGAAAAACTGTTTTTT.

The rearrangement uses TRBV6-1 and TRBJ2-7; a possible D gene is TRBD1 (5 bases). V lost 2 bases, J lost 3 bases, and 8 bases lay in between. CDR3 length: 13 amino acids. The germline CDR1 and CDR2 sequences are MNHNS and SASEGT. The CDR3 protein is CASSERTSYEQYF. DNA for the CDR3: TGTGCCAGCAGTGAAAGGACAAGCTACGAGCAGTACTTC.

This clone was detected once. The chain recombines TRBV2 with TRBJ1-1; D possibly corresponds to TRBD1 (6 bases). Germline V gene lookup returns CDR1 SNHLY and CDR2 FYNNEI. The CDR3 contains 14 residues. The V end lost 4 bases, the J end lost 7 bases, and 16 bases lay between the germline ends. In DNA form, the CDR3 reads TGTGCCAGCAGTGCTGGGGGGGGCCACATTGAAGCTTTCTTT. It encodes CASSAGGGHIEAFF.

This chain uses TRBV6-5 with TRBJ1-5; D may be TRBD1 (6 bases). Germline V gives CDR1 MNHEY, CDR2 SVGAGI. CDR3 size: 14 residues. The V end was cut by 2 bases, the J end by 2 bases, with 7 bases between. The CDR3 nucleotides read TGTGCCAGCAGTTACCAGGGGCGCAATCAGCCCCAGCATTTT. As protein: CASSYQGRNQPQHF.

This clone was picked up one time. The chain has TRBV4-2 and TRBJ2-1, with 11 bases fitting TRBD1. The germline V gene encodes CDR1 LGHNA and CDR2 YNFKEQ. The CDR3 sequence is 14 residues long. Trimming took 4 bases from V and 9 from J; bases not matched to a gene: 5. This chain's CDR3 is CASSLGQGAGEQFF. In nucleotides, the CDR3 is TGTGCCAGCAGCCTAGGACAGGGGGCGGGTGAGCAGTTCTTC.